Many counts were recorded for the clone carrying this TCR beta chain. The target antigen is unknown. Time point noted: sample taken at primary tumor resection. Whole RNA came from tumor, nontumor lung or frozen PBMC and was sequenced without being sorted. The data stem from a study of spatial heterogeneity in lung cancer. The CDR3 is 13 residues long. Trimming left V 3 bases short and J 9 bases short, with 9 bases between. Study observations and caveats: It was found that expanded intratumoral alpha and beta TCR counts tracked tumor mutation counts. Expanded TCRs classified as ubiquitous or regional were counted, and these counts tracked ubiquitous and regional nonsynonymous mutations, respectively.

Individual TCR cDNA molecules each bore their own unique molecular identifier. TCRdb passed the 5' RACE reads through MiXCR, listing each CDR3 protein once. The sample gives about 7,400 distinct CDR3 sequences, less than 9% of which show up once; more than 7.5% is in the top ten. J is TRBJ1-6 and V is TRBV12-3 or TRBV12-4; D is undetermined. The sequenced sample was lung tumor tissue, obtained at surgery. This TCR came from a male donor with early-stage non-small cell lung cancer. The CDR3 region is CASSFEGGSPLHF. The CDR3 DNA follows: TGTGCCAGCAGTTTTGAGGGTGGTTCACCCCTCCACTTT.